The 19 T cell receptor beta chains in this list originate from one sample, sequenced in a study of T cells in localized non-small cell lung cancer. The repertoire was sequenced with immunoSEQ multiplex PCR; TCRdb's copy has only in-frame clones and lacks some. This table holds under 150,000 clones, roughly 90% found once. The sample here was peripheral blood, taken before any cancer treatment. The receptor source for this set is a female donor over 55 with stage I lung adenocarcinoma.

This clone has more than one count but fewer than ten. DNA of the CDR3: TGTGCCAGCAGGAGGGTGGGAGAGACCCAGTACTTC. Amino acid sequence: CASRRVGETQYF. The V and J genes are TRBV27 and TRBJ2-5; the D gene is possibly TRBD2 (5 bases). CDR3 length equals 12 residues. V lost 6 bases to trimming and J lost 4 bases, with 9 bases between them. Germline V gene lookup returns CDR1 MNHEY and CDR2 SMNVEV (reference sequence).

V is TRBV6-6 and J is TRBJ1-5; possible D gene TRBD1, 6 bases. CDR3 size: 15 residues. Germline V lookup: CDR1 MNHNY, CDR2 SVGAGI (reference sequence). V lost 5 bases, J lost 7 bases, and 18 bases lay in between. The CDR3 sequence is CASSTFRGRSQPQHF. The CDR3 DNA is TGTGCCAGCAGTACCTTCAGGGGAAGGAGCCAGCCCCAGCATTTT.

The V call is TRBV9, the J call TRBJ2-1; the D is unclear. This CDR3 is 13 amino acids long. In germline, CDR1 is SGDLS, CDR2 YYNGEE. V gave up 7 bases and J gave up 13 bases, with 21 bases separating them. The CDR3 coding sequence is TGTGCCAGCTCGGACCAATCCCGGCTAGATCAGTTCTTC. Its protein is CASSDQSRLDQFF.

The V call is TRBV28, the J call TRBJ1-1; 7 nucleotides agree with TRBD1. V gave up 2 bases and J gave up 4 bases; unmatched junction bases: 1. This CDR3 contains 13 residues. CDR1 and CDR2 from the germline V gene are MDHEN and SYDVKM. This CDR3 is CASSLPGGTEAFF. CDR3 nucleotides: TGTGCCAGCAGTTTACCAGGGGGCACTGAAGCTTTCTTT.

The chain couples TRBV5-4 to TRBJ2-7; D is possibly TRBD2 (5 bases). CDR3 length: 14 residues. With 0 bases removed from V and 6 bases from J, the gap between germline ends came to 13 bases. CDR1 is SGHNT, CDR2 YYREEE, per germline (reference sequence). This chain's CDR3 is CASSLVGPGSEQYF. The CDR3 DNA follows: TGTGCCAGCAGCTTGGTGGGCCCGGGGTCCGAGCAGTACTTC.

This chain links TRBV13 with TRBJ2-4; TRBD2 might be the D (6 bases). CDR1 is PRHDT and CDR2 is FYEKMQ in the germline V gene (reference sequence). Trimming took off 4 bases at V and 0 bases at J, with 10 bases between the two ends. This CDR3 has 15 amino acids. The chain's CDR3 is CASSSRGLAKNIQYF. The CDR3 DNA sequence: TGTGCCAGCAGCTCCCGGGGACTAGCCAAAAACATTCAGTACTTC.

This clone was observed a few times. This rearrangement joins TRBV5-4 to TRBJ2-2; unclear D gene. Germline-derived CDR1 and CDR2 are SGHNT and YYREEE (reference sequence). The CDR3 runs 14 residues. Trimming left V 10 bases short and J 5 bases short, with 18 bases between. The CDR3 is CAVRAEIGTGELFF. CDR3 DNA sequence: TGTGCCGTACGCGCCGAGATAGGTACCGGGGAGCTGTTTTTT.

This clone is labeled as medium-sized. The J gene is TRBJ1-2, the V gene TRBV25-1, with D possibly matching TRBD1 (5 bases). The CDR3 covers 13 residues. From germline, CDR1 is MGHDK and CDR2 SYGVNS. Deletions cut 2 bases from V and 11 bases from J, with 15 bases between. In DNA form, the CDR3 reads TGTGCCAGCAGTGAAGACGACAGAAACTTTTACACCTTC. This codes for CASSEDDRNFYTF.

This chain links TRBV4-1 with TRBJ1-1; unclear D gene. This CDR3 has 15 residues. CDR1 and CDR2 from the germline V gene are MGHRA and YSYEKL. V was clipped by 0 bases and J by 0 bases, with 8 bases between them. CDR3 in amino acids: CASSQERNVNTEAFF. The CDR3 nucleotides read TGCGCCAGCAGCCAAGAACGGAACGTGAACACTGAAGCTTTCTTT.

The chain couples TRBV5-1 to TRBJ2-1; 8 nucleotides agree with TRBD2. This CDR3 region has 16 residues. The ends lost 0 bases at V and 5 bases at J; junction bases unmatched: 7. Germline values: CDR1 SGHRS, CDR2 YFSETQ. CDR3 loop: CASSLAAGGRNNEQFF. In DNA, the CDR3 is TGCGCCAGCAGCTTGGCCGCGGGCGGGAGGAACAATGAGCAGTTCTTC.

J is TRBJ2-5 and V is TRBV28, with unresolved D. Between the trimmed V and J ends, which lost 6 bases and 2 bases, there was a span of 19 bases. This CDR3 is 16 amino acids long. Germline values: CDR1 MDHEN, CDR2 SYDVKM. CDR3 sequence (DNA): TGTGCCAGCAGCGCTCCCGGTGGGCGGCGGCAAGAGACCCAGTACTTC. Amino acids: CASSAPGGRRQETQYF.

In its sample, this clone was seen once. This rearrangement joins TRBV5-1 to TRBJ2-7; the match to TRBD2 covers 15 bases. Germline lookup yields CDR1 SGHRS and CDR2 YFSETQ. Germline trimming cut 4 bases from V and 3 bases from J; bases unmatched to any gene: 14. This CDR3 region has 19 residues. The CDR3 coding sequence is TGCGCCAGCAGCCTACGGTCCGGGACTAGCGGGAGGTCATTCTACGAGCAGTACTTC. It encodes CASSLRSGTSGRSFYEQYF.

The count of this clone is one. The chain links TRBV2 to TRBJ2-1; a possible D gene is TRBD1 (6 bases). V dropped 7 bases and J dropped 6 bases, with 10 bases sitting between them. This CDR3 is built from 12 residues. CDR1 SNHLY and CDR2 FYNNEI come from the germline V gene. The CDR3 nucleotides are TGTGCCAGCAACAGGGAAGGCAATGAGCAGTTCTTC. It yields the protein CASNREGNEQFF.

The chain joins TRBV7-8 to TRBJ1-6, with 7 bases identical to TRBD1. This CDR3 region has 15 residues. CDR1 SGHVS and CDR2 FQNEAQ come from the germline V gene. The V gene end was trimmed by 0 bases and the J gene end by 8 bases; junction bases not matched to a gene: 4. The CDR3 nucleotides read TGTGCCAGCAGCTTAGCGGGACAGCTTGATTCACCCCTCCACTTT. This gives the protein CASSLAGQLDSPLHF.

The chain couples TRBV5-1 to TRBJ1-2; D may be TRBD1 (6 bases). The CDR3 runs 16 residues. The germline V gene has CDR1 SGHRS and CDR2 YFSETQ. V lost 0 bases and J lost 4, with 16 bases in between. CDR3 sequence (DNA): TGCGCCAGCAGCTTGGAGTCCGGACGGGGGGCCTATGGCTACACCTTC. Translated: CASSLESGRGAYGYTF.

This chain connects TRBV2 to TRBJ2-7; D is uncertain. Per the germline V gene, CDR1 is SNHLY and CDR2 is FYNNEI. V dropped 7 bases and J dropped 4 bases, with 14 bases sitting between them. The CDR3 runs to 13 residues. In DNA form, the CDR3 reads TGTGCCAGCACCCGACCGCCAGGATACGAGCAGTACTTC. Translated: CASTRPPGYEQYF. Drawing the rest from reference TRBV2 and TRBJ2-7, the complete variable domain is EPEVTQTPSHQVTQMGQEVILRCVPISNHLYFYWYRQILGQKVEFLVSFYNNEISEKSEIFDDQFSVERPDGSNFTLKIRSTKLEDSAMYFCASTRPPGYEQYFGPGTRLTVT.

The V call is TRBV15, the J call TRBJ1-5; 10 nucleotides line up with TRBD1. Germline CDR1 LNHNV, CDR2 YYDKDF (reference sequence). This CDR3 is 14 amino acids long. Trimming cost V 8 bases and J 5 bases; bases outside gene matches: 6. The CDR3 region has the DNA TGTGCCACCCGCCAAGACAGGGGGCATCAGCCCCAGCATTTT. It codes for CATRQDRGHQPQHF.

This clone has just one count. The rearrangement joins TRBV5-1 to TRBJ2-5, with D possibly matching TRBD2 (6 bases). The V gene's germline CDR1 is SGHRS and CDR2 YFSETQ. This CDR3 comprises 15 residues. Trimming stripped 0 bases from V and 0 bases from J, with 9 bases between. The CDR3 region has the DNA TGCGCCAGCAGCTTGGACAGCGGGTACCAAGAGACCCAGTACTTC. This codes for CASSLDSGYQETQYF.

V gene TRBV19 combines with J gene TRBJ2-3; TRBD2 agrees at 10 bases. The length of the CDR3 is 14 residues. The V gene's germline CDR1 is LNHDA and CDR2 SQIVND (reference sequence). With V trimmed by 7 bases and J by 7 bases, 8 bases remained unmatched. CDR3 bases: TGTGCCAGTATGAAGCGGGAGGGCTTGAATACGCAGTATTTT. It specifies CASMKREGLNTQYF.